This T cell receptor (beta chain) emerged from a study of radiotherapy plus CTLA-4 blockade in lung cancer. Study background: An objective response was seen in approximately 17% of patients, and disease control in around 33%. Findings and caveats of the study: Radiotherapy plus ipilimumab was followed by expansion in blood of tumor-derived TCR clones. In blood, early T cell clone dynamics reportedly predicted response best, together with interferon-beta.

The germline gives CDR1 SGHTA, CDR2 FQGNSA. The CDR3 totals 15 residues. V lost 7 bases to trimming and J lost 2 bases; unmatched junction nucleotides: 7. As to this clone: As yet, its antigen is unknown.

TCRdb's copy holds only in-frame clones and misses some; the assay was immunoSEQ multiplex PCR. The sample lists 30,000 to 40,000 clones; less than 75% were seen once. Lung cancer patients with chemo-refractory metastatic non-small-cell disease were given focal radiation plus CTLA-4 blockade with ipilimumab. The TCR sequence derives from a human donor with non-small cell lung cancer who had stable disease on radiotherapy plus ipilimumab. The material sequenced was peripheral blood, taken from a patient treated with radiotherapy plus ipilimumab. The chain links TRBV7-2 to TRBJ2-3, with TRBD1 matching over 9 bases. The CDR3 loop is CASTGTGTLTDTQYF. CDR3 nucleotide sequence: TGTGCCAGCACAGGGACAGGGACACTCACAGATACGCAGTATTTT. The variable domain in full, completed from reference TRBV7-2 and TRBJ2-3, reads GAGVSQSPSNKVTEKGKDVELRCDPISGHTALYWYRQSLGQGLEFLIYFQGNSAPDKSGLPSDRFSAERTGGSVSTLTIQRTQQEDSAVYLCASTGTGTLTDTQYFGPGTRLTVL.